Shown below are 15 T cell receptor beta chains from a single sample sequenced in a study of Graves' ophthalmopathy and Graves' hyperthyroidism. RNA transcripts yielded amplified TCR beta CDR3 regions. RT-PCR was first run with HTBI primers, then multiplex PCR in a second round. TCRdb analysed the multiplex PCR reads with MiXCR anew, one entry per CDR3 protein. The sample includes 150,000 to 200,000 distinct CDR3 sequences, 30% to 45% of them seen just once. The specimen sequenced was peripheral blood. The receptors originated from a man aged 25-45 years with Graves' ophthalmopathy.

This clonotype was counted only a few times. V and J are TRBV6-2 or TRBV6-3 and TRBJ2-7; the match to TRBD2 covers 7 bases. Germline values: CDR1 MNHEY, CDR2 SVGEGT. The CDR3 has 13 residues. The V segment lost 7 bases and the J segment 2 bases; nucleotides outside the gene matches: 5. CDR3 sequence reads: CASNTGGPYEQYF. The CDR3 bases are TGTGCCAGCAACACGGGGGGTCCCTACGAGCAGTACTTC.

This clonotype has a count of ten or more. J is TRBJ2-7 and V is TRBV12-3 or TRBV12-4; D is unclear. CDR3 length equals 13 residues. V was cut by 6 bases and J by 1 base, with 10 bases left in between. The CDR3, as DNA: TGTGCCAGCAGGATCCAGGAGTCCTACGAGCAGTACTTC. It yields the protein CASRIQESYEQYF.

This clonotype appeared many times. The chain joins TRBV6-2 or TRBV6-3 to TRBJ1-5; D is ambiguous. Germline-derived CDR1 and CDR2 are MNHEY and SVGEGT. V was pared by 8 bases and J by 0 bases, with 8 bases between. The CDR3 sequence is 13 residues long. DNA of the CDR3: TGTGCCAGCGGATTCATTAGCAATCAGCCCCAGCATTTT. This sequence encodes CASGFISNQPQHF.

The gene calls are TRBV12-3 or TRBV12-4 and TRBJ1-1, with 8 nucleotides matching TRBD1. Germline trimming cut 6 bases from V and 3 bases from J; bases unmatched to any gene: 6. The CDR3 loop spans 14 amino acids. The CDR3 spells CASSQRQGHTEAFF. The CDR3 DNA sequence: TGTGCCAGCAGCCAGCGACAGGGGCACACTGAAGCTTTCTTT.

The chain uses TRBV12-3 or TRBV12-4 and TRBJ2-7; 8 nucleotides align to TRBD1. The CDR3 consists of 14 residues. Germline trimming cut 5 bases from V and 2 bases from J; bases unmatched to any gene: 5. The CDR3 protein is CASSHGTGTYEQYF. CDR3 nucleotide sequence: TGTGCCAGCAGTCATGGGACAGGTACCTACGAGCAGTACTTC.

This clonotype was recorded once. The chain joins TRBV6-1 to TRBJ1-2, with D tentatively TRBD1 (5 bases). The germline V gene has CDR1 MNHNS and CDR2 SASEGT. V was trimmed by 7 bases and J by 5 bases, leaving 11 bases between them. The CDR3 covers 12 residues. The CDR3 nucleotides are TGTGCCAGCACCGACAGCCCTTATGGCTACACCTTC. The encoded protein is CASTDSPYGYTF.

V is TRBV20-1 and J is TRBJ2-7, with 7 bases that match TRBD1. V trimming: 6 bases; J trimming: 1 base; junction bases outside the gene matches: 18. CDR3 length: 17 residues. Germline CDR1 DFQATT, CDR2 SNEGSKA (reference sequence). The CDR3: CSAPSSSGGFFSYEQYF. CDR3 DNA sequence: TGCAGTGCCCCAAGTAGTTCAGGGGGTTTTTTTTCCTACGAGCAGTACTTC.

This clonotype was detected many times. This chain connects TRBV28 to TRBJ1-5; D might be TRBD1 (5 bases). Germline lookup yields CDR1 MDHEN and CDR2 SYDVKM. This CDR3 comprises 15 residues. Trimming stripped 8 bases from V and 5 bases from J, with 19 bases between. The CDR3: CASATAVAGYQPQHF. The CDR3 DNA reads TGTGCCAGCGCCACGGCCGTGGCAGGGTATCAGCCCCAGCATTTT.

In this sample, this clonotype turned up many times. V is TRBV2 and J is TRBJ2-7, with 12 nucleotides matching TRBD2. V lost 7 bases and J lost 5; bases outside the gene matches: 18. The CDR3 runs to 18 residues. Germline V gene sequence: CDR1 SNHLY, CDR2 FYNNEI. CDR3 sequence (DNA): TGTGCCAGCACCCGAAGCGGTCTAGCGGGAGGGCCGTGGCACGAGCAGTACTTC. Amino acids: CASTRSGLAGGPWHEQYF.

The genes are TRBV7-8 and TRBJ2-5, with 10 bases identical to TRBD2. From germline, CDR1 is SGHVS and CDR2 FQNEAQ. The V segment lost 2 bases and the J segment 6 bases; nucleotides outside the gene matches: 9. This CDR3 region has 16 residues. The CDR3 bases are TGTGCCAGCAGCTTACGGTCGGCTAGCGGGAGAAAGACCCAGTACTTC. The encoded protein is CASSLRSASGRKTQYF.

This clonotype showed up many times. This chain connects TRBV19 to TRBJ2-7; D might be TRBD2 (6 bases). The CDR3 contains 13 residues. V was pared by 4 bases and J by 2 bases, with 9 bases between. The V gene's germline CDR1 is LNHDA and CDR2 SQIVND (reference sequence). Here the CDR3 DNA reads TGTGCCAGTAGTAGGCGGGGTACCTACGAGCAGTACTTC. Translating it yields CASSRRGTYEQYF.

The genes are TRBV7-2 and TRBJ2-7; D may be TRBD1 or TRBD2 (5 bases each). Germline V lookup: CDR1 SGHTA, CDR2 FQGNSA. The CDR3 is 14 amino acids. V was pared by 1 base and J by 6 bases, with 13 bases between. CDR3 loop: CASSLEGLAGEQYF. The CDR3 bases are TGTGCCAGCAGCTTAGAGGGGCTAGCTGGCGAGCAGTACTTC. The variable domain in full, with the rest retrieved from reference TRBV7-2 and TRBJ2-7, is GAGVSQSPSNKVTEKGKDVELRCDPISGHTALYWYRQSLGQGLEFLIYFQGNSAPDKSGLPSDRFSAERTGGSVSTLTIQRTQQEDSAVYLCASSLEGLAGEQYFGPGTRLTVT.

In this sample, this clonotype turned up many times. The chain couples TRBV20-1 to TRBJ1-2, with unresolved D. V dropped 0 bases and J dropped 8 bases, with 10 bases sitting between them. This CDR3 contains 12 residues. The germline V gene encodes CDR1 DFQATT and CDR2 SNEGSKA (reference sequence). The CDR3 DNA follows: TGCAGTGCTAGAGAAAGCGACGGAGGCTACACCTTC. Protein product: CSARESDGGYTF.

This chain joins TRBV6-2 or TRBV6-3 and TRBJ2-7; 12 nucleotides match TRBD2. The V and J ends lost 0 bases and 3 bases, in that order; junction bases with no gene match: 9. This CDR3 comprises 18 residues. Per the germline V gene, CDR1 is MNHEY and CDR2 is SVGEGT. The CDR3 DNA reads TGTGCCAGCAGTTACTCGGGTCGGTGGACTAGCGGGGACTACGAGCAGTACTTC. Protein product: CASSYSGRWTSGDYEQYF.

This clonotype was picked up many times. Here the CDR3 reads CASSPGEQETQYF. The CDR3 coding sequence is TGTGCCAGCAGCCCAGGGGAACAAGAGACCCAGTACTTC. V is TRBV7-2 and J is TRBJ2-5; possible D gene TRBD1, 6 bases. The CDR3 has 13 residues. Per germline, CDR1 SGHTA and CDR2 FQGNSA. V lost 5 bases and J 2 bases, leaving 9 bases between the germline ends. Full variable domain (remainder filled in from reference TRBV7-2 and TRBJ2-5): GAGVSQSPSNKVTEKGKDVELRCDPISGHTALYWYRQSLGQGLEFLIYFQGNSAPDKSGLPSDRFSAERTGGSVSTLTIQRTQQEDSAVYLCASSPGEQETQYFGPGTRLLVL.